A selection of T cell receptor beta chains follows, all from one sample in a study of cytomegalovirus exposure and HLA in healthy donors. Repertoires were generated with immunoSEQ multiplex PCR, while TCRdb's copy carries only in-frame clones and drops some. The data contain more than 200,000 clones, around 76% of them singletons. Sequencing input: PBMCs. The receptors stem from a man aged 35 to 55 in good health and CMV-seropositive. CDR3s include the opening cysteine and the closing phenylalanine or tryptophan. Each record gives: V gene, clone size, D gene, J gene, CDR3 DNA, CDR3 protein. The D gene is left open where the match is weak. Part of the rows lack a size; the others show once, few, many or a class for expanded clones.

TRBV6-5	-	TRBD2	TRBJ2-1	TGTGCCAGCACCACGGGAGGAATTGGCCACAATGAGCAGTTCTTC	CASTTGGIGHNEQFF
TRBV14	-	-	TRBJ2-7	TGTGCCAGCAGCCAAGGCGGGTTCTCGCCGGAGCAGTACTTC	CASSQGGFSPEQYF
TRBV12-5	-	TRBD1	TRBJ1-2	TGTGCTAGTGGTTTGGAGGGGGCGAACTATGGCTACACCTTC	CASGLEGANYGYTF
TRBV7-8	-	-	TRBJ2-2	TGTGCCAGCAGCACCTCGAGAGGTCGCCCCGGGGAGCTGTTTTTT	CASSTSRGRPGELFF
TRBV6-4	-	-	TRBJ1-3	TGTGCCAGGGACTTTTCCCCCGGGGGAAACACCATATATTTT	CARDFSPGGNTIYF
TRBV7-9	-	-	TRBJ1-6	TGTGCCAGCAGCGACCGGGGAAATTCACCCCTCCACTTT	CASSDRGNSPLHF
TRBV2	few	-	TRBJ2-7	TGTGCCAGCAGTCGACAGTTATACGAGCAGTACTTC	CASSRQLYEQYF
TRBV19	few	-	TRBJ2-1	TGTGCCAGTAGTCTTATGGGGGCGCGTAATGAGCAGTTCTTC	CASSLMGARNEQFF
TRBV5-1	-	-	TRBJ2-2	TGCGCCAGCAGCTTGCAGGGAAACCCCGGGGAGCTGTTTTTT	CASSLQGNPGELFF
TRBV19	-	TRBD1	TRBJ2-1	TGTGCCAGTAGTAGCTACGGGACAGGGTTCGGGGGCTCCTACAATGAGCAGTTCTTC	CASSSYGTGFGGSYNEQFF
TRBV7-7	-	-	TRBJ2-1	TGTGCCAGCAGTCTTACGAGCTCCTACAATGAGCAGTTCTTC	CASSLTSSYNEQFF
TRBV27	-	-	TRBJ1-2	TGTGCCAGCAGTTTAGCCGGGGTCGGCTACACCTTC	CASSLAGVGYTF
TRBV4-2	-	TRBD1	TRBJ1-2	TGTGCCAGCAGCCAGAATCTGCAGGGGGCGACCTATGGCTACACCTTC	CASSQNLQGATYGYTF
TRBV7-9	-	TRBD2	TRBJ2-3	TGTGCCAGCAGCTCGTGGACTAGCGGGAGTGCGGATACGCAGTATTTT	CASSSWTSGSADTQYF
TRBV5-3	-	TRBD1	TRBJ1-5	TGTGCCAGAAGCTTGGGACAGGGAAGTCAGCCCCAGCATTTT	CARSLGQGSQPQHF
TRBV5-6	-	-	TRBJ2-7	TGTGCCAGCAGCTTGGGGGGGCCCTACGAGCAGTACTTC	CASSLGGPYEQYF
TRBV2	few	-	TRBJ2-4	TGTGCCAGCGGCAGCATTCAGTACTTC	CASGSIQYF
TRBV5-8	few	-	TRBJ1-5	TGTGCCAGCAGCTTGGAGAGGGCGCCTCAGCCCCAGCATTTT	CASSLERAPQPQHF
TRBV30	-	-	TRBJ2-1	TGTGCCTGGAGTGTAGCCCCCATCCCTCCTTACAATGAGCAGTTCTTC	CAWSVAPIPPYNEQFF
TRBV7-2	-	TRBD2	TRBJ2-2	TGTGCCAGCAGCTTAAACCTAGCGGGAACCGGGGAGCTGTTTTTT	CASSLNLAGTGELFF
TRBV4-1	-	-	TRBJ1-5	TGCGCCAGCAGCCAGACCGGACAGATCAATCAGCCCCAGCATTTT	CASSQTGQINQPQHF
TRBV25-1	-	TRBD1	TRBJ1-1	TGTGCCAGCAGGAACCCGGGACAGGGAGGGAACACTGAAGCTTTCTTT	CASRNPGQGGNTEAFF
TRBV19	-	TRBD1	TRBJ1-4	TGTGCCAGTAGTATCCTTCGACAGGGGCGAAATGAAAAACTGTTTTTT	CASSILRQGRNEKLFF
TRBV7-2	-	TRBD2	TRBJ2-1	TGTGCCAGCAGCTTCGGGGGACTAGCTTACAATGAGCAGTTCTTC	CASSFGGLAYNEQFF
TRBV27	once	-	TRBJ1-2	TGTGCCAGCAGTCCATCAGGGGCTGGTGGCTACACCTTC	CASSPSGAGGYTF
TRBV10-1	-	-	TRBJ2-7	TGCGCCAGCAGTGAGTCGGGACTCCGCGTAGGCCCTTACGAGCAGTACTTC	CASSESGLRVGPYEQYF
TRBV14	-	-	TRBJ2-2	TGTGCCAGCAGCTTAGCCGGGGAGCTGTTTTTT	CASSLAGELFF
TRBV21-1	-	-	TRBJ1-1	TGTGCCAGCAGCAATGGGGAGGGGGGGAACACTGAAGCTTTCTTT	CASSNGEGGNTEAFF
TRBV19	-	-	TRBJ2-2	TGTGCCAGTAGCATAGGGGCAGGAGGCGGGGAGCTGTTTTTT	CASSIGAGGGELFF
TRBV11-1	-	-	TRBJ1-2	TGTGCCAGCAGCCCGAGACAGGCCCCCTATGGCTACACCTTC	CASSPRQAPYGYTF
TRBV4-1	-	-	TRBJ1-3	TGCGCCAGCAGCCAAGCCGGGGTGGACACCATATATTTT	CASSQAGVDTIYF
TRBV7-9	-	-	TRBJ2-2	TGTGCCAGCAGCTTAAGGCAGGGGGGCACCGGGGAGCTGTTTTTT	CASSLRQGGTGELFF
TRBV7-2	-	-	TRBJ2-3	TGTGCCAGCAGCTTAGATGTAAGCGGAGGTACAGATACGCAGTATTTT	CASSLDVSGGTDTQYF
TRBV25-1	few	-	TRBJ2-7	TGTGCCAGCAGCTCGGACGCGGGAACGTCTACGGGGCAGTACTTC	CASSSDAGTSTGQYF
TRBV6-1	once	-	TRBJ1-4	TGTGCCAGCAGTGACATTCAGGGGAGAACTAATGAAAAACTGTTTTTT	CASSDIQGRTNEKLFF
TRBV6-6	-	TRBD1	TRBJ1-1	TGTGCCAGCACCACGGCAGGGGGTTTGTACACTGAAGCTTTCTTT	CASTTAGGLYTEAFF
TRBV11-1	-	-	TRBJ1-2	TGTGCCAGCAGCTCTGACAGGCGCAACTATGGCTACACCTTC	CASSSDRRNYGYTF
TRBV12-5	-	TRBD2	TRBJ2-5	TGTGCTAGTGCCCGACTAGCGGGAGCGGAGACCCAGTACTTC	CASARLAGAETQYF
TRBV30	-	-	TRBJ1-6	TGTGCCTGGAGTGTCCGGGTTAACTCACCCCTCCACTTT	CAWSVRVNSPLHF
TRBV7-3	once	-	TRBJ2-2	TGTGCCAGCAGCCCCCCCGGAGTCGGGGAGCTGTTTTTT	CASSPPGVGELFF
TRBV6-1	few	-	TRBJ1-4	TGTGCCAGCAGGGGTCAGGGTGCAACTAATGAAAAACTGTTTTTT	CASRGQGATNEKLFF
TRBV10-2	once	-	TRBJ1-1	TGCGCCAGCTGGACAAAAATGAACACTGAAGCTTTCTTT	CASWTKMNTEAFF
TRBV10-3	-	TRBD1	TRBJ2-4	TGTGCCATCGGACCTGGACAGGGAGGTGCCAAAAACATTCAGTACTTC	CAIGPGQGGAKNIQYF
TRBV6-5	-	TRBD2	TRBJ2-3	TGTGCCAGCAGTTACGGTACTAGCGGGAGCACAGATACGCAGTATTTT	CASSYGTSGSTDTQYF
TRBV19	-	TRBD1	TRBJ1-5	TGTGCCAGTAGTATAGGGGGACAGGGGGCTTATCAGCCCCAGCATTTT	CASSIGGQGAYQPQHF
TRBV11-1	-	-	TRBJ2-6	TGTGCCAGCAGCCTCCGTATACGGGGGGGGGCCAACGTCCTGACTTTC	CASSLRIRGGANVLTF
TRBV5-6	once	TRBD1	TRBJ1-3	TGTGCCAGCAGCTTGGGGCAGGGGGCTGGAAACACCATATATTTT	CASSLGQGAGNTIYF
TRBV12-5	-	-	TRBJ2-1	TGTGCTAGTGGTTTGGTACAGGCTGGGGATGAGCAGTTCTTC	CASGLVQAGDEQFF
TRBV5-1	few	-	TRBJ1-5	TGCGCCAGCAGCTTGGACGGGAGCAATCAGCCCCAGCATTTT	CASSLDGSNQPQHF
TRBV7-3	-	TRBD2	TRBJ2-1	TGTGCCAGCAGCTCTGGTATTAGCGGGGACTACAATGAGCAGTTCTTC	CASSSGISGDYNEQFF
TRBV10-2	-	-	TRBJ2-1	TGCGCCAGCCGCCTAGGGGCCTCGGAGTACAATGAGCAGTTCTTC	CASRLGASEYNEQFF
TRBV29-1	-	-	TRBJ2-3	TGCAGCGTTGCGGGGGACTCTTGGGGGTCAGATACGCAGTATTTT	CSVAGDSWGSDTQYF
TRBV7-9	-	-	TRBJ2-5	TGTGCCAGCAAGGGTTGGGAGTACCAAGAGACCCAGTACTTC	CASKGWEYQETQYF
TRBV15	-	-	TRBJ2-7	TGTGCCACCAGCAGAGGCGGCAGTGGCAACGAGCAGTACTTC	CATSRGGSGNEQYF
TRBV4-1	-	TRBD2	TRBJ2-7	TGCGCCAGCAGCCAAATGGCGGGGGGCGACGAGCAGTACTTC	CASSQMAGGDEQYF
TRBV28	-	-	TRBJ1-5	TGTGCCAGCAGCGCCCTGAGGCAATATAGCAATCAGCCCCAGCATTTT	CASSALRQYSNQPQHF
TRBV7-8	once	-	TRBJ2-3	TGTGCCAGCAGCTTAGGATTAGTGCGTTTCACAGATACGCAGTATTTT	CASSLGLVRFTDTQYF
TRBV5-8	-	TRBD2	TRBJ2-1	TGTGCCAGCAGCTTGGTTTACGGGGGGAGCTCCTACAATGAGCAGTTCTTC	CASSLVYGGSSYNEQFF